The 3 T cell receptor beta chains presented below share a single source sample, sequenced in a study of CD8+ T cells in alopecia areata. It was cDNA, reverse transcribed from extracted RNA, that served as the sequencing template. Libraries were prepared by immunoSEQ multiplex PCR; TCRdb keeps only in-frame clonotypes and omits some of them. The data hold about 15,000 clones, with roughly three fifths observed a single time. Obtained from alopecia areata patients were lesional scalp punch biopsies along with peripheral blood. Sequencing input: skin. These receptors were obtained from a human donor with alopecia areata.

This clone showed up just a few times. This chain links TRBV4-3 with TRBJ2-1; no reliable D call. Per germline, CDR1 LGHNA and CDR2 YSLEER. With 1 base removed from V and 1 base from J, the gap between germline ends came to 11 bases. CDR3 size: 16 residues. This chain's CDR3 is CASSQVDLISYNEQFF. In nucleotides, the CDR3 is TGCGCCAGCAGCCAAGTCGATTTAATATCCTACAATGAGCAGTTCTTC.

The chain uses TRBV19 and TRBJ2-1; the match to TRBD1 covers 8 bases. V trimming: 2 bases; J trimming: 14 bases; junction bases outside the gene matches: 11. The CDR3 totals 14 residues. Looked up from germline, CDR1 is LNHDA and CDR2 is SQIVND (reference sequence). The CDR3 spells CASSIQGAQGKKFF. The CDR3 region has the DNA TGTGCCAGTAGTATACAGGGGGCGCAGGGTAAGAAGTTCTTC.

This clone was counted only a few times. The chain combines TRBV27 with TRBJ2-1, with 8 positions matching TRBD1. Germline-derived CDR1 and CDR2 are MNHEY and SMNVEV (reference sequence). The CDR3 contains 13 residues. The ends lost 7 bases at V and 5 bases at J; junction bases unmatched: 4. CDR3 nucleotide sequence: TGTGCCAGCATCCAGGGGGCGAACAATGAGCAGTTCTTC. It translates to CASIQGANNEQFF.